Below, 17 T cell receptor beta chains from the same sample are listed, as sequenced in a study of patients and donors after allogeneic stem cell transplantation. TCRdb processed the RT-PCR reads anew with MiXCR; each CDR3 protein has one entry. Of about 960,000 distinct CDR3 sequences listed, roughly 17% were seen once; the top ten hold 5% to 6.5%. Sequencing input: blood, either unsorted or a sorted T cell fraction (not recorded which). The receptor set was obtained from a human donor who was either an allogeneic HSCT recipient or a stem cell or donor lymphocyte infusion donor (not recorded which). It is not recorded whose cells these are; they may come from a transplant donor.

Only a few counts were recorded for this clonotype. J is TRBJ2-7 and V is TRBV20-1; D gene unclear. The CDR3 is 14 residues long. V gave up 1 base and J gave up 0 bases, with 10 bases separating them. Germline V gene sequence: CDR1 DFQATT, CDR2 SNEGSKA (reference sequence). The CDR3 protein is CSARAPTSSYEQYF. CDR3 bases: TGCAGTGCTAGAGCCCCTACATCCTCCTACGAGCAGTACTTC.

This clonotype was counted between two and nine times. The rearrangement joins TRBV2 to TRBJ2-1; possibly TRBD1 or TRBD2 for D (5 bases each). Germline V CDR1 and CDR2: SNHLY, FYNNEI. The CDR3 runs to 14 residues. Trimming took off 3 bases at V and 5 bases at J, with 11 bases between the two ends. The CDR3 coding sequence is TGTGCCAGCAGTGATCATCGGGGCGACAATGAGCAGTTCTTC. Translating gives CASSDHRGDNEQFF.

This clonotype was detected only a few times. The rearrangement links TRBV7-9 to TRBJ2-7; D is possibly TRBD1 (6 bases). V was clipped by 8 bases and J by 5 bases, with 10 bases between them. The length of the CDR3 is 11 residues. The germline CDR1 and CDR2 sequences are SEHNR and FQNEAQ (reference sequence). The CDR3 loop is CASRDNDEQYF. DNA of the CDR3: TGTGCCAGCCGGGACAACGACGAGCAGTACTTC.

This clonotype was seen repeatedly, ten times or more. J is TRBJ1-3 and V is TRBV6-1; D is uncertain. The CDR3 is 16 residues long. Germline assignment: CDR1 MNHNS and CDR2 SASEGT. Trimming left V 7 bases short and J 0 bases short, with 16 bases between. The CDR3 is CASTISLGGSGNTIYF. CDR3 nucleotides: TGTGCCAGCACCATATCCTTAGGAGGCTCTGGAAACACCATATATTTT.

The CDR3 reads CSAVQGGGNTIYF. Here the CDR3 DNA reads TGCAGTGCCGTACAGGGGGGTGGAAACACCATATATTTT. The rearrangement links TRBV20-1 to TRBJ1-3; 8 bases are a match to TRBD1. This CDR3 comprises 13 residues. Germline lookup yields CDR1 DFQATT and CDR2 SNEGSKA (reference sequence). V trimming: 6 bases; J trimming: 3 bases; junction bases outside the gene matches: 4.

This chain links TRBV29-1 with TRBJ2-5; 9 bases fit TRBD1. Losses at the gene ends were 7 bases for V and 3 bases for J; bases not matched to a gene: 3. The CDR3 extends over 12 amino acids. CDR1 is SQVTM, CDR2 ANQGSEA, per germline. The CDR3 is CSGGQGKETQYF. For the CDR3, the DNA is TGCAGCGGGGGACAGGGTAAAGAGACCCAGTACTTC.

This clonotype was seen only a few times. The rearrangement uses TRBV5-1 and TRBJ2-5; perhaps TRBD2 as D (5 bases). V was shortened by 0 bases and J by 5 bases, with 11 bases between the two germline ends. Germline V gene sequence: CDR1 SGHRS, CDR2 YFSETQ. The CDR3 extends over 14 amino acids. CDR3 protein: CASSLVRESETQYF. DNA of the CDR3: TGCGCCAGCAGCTTGGTTAGGGAGTCGGAGACCCAGTACTTC.

This clonotype was seen at least ten times. The rearrangement links TRBV10-3 to TRBJ2-1, with D possibly TRBD1 on 6 matching bases. Germline lookup yields CDR1 ENHRY and CDR2 SYGVKD. The V gene lost 0 bases and the J gene lost 5 bases, with 17 bases spanning the gap. The CDR3 runs to 17 residues. CDR3 residues: CAISESTGSLSNNEQFF. The CDR3 DNA follows: TGTGCCATCAGTGAGTCTACAGGGTCGCTGTCCAACAATGAGCAGTTCTTC.

The table lists this clonotype with a few counts. The genes are TRBV13 and TRBJ2-1, with D possibly matching TRBD1 (6 bases). The CDR3 is 14 amino acids. Trimming pared 4 bases from V and 8 bases from J, leaving 15 bases between. The germline CDR1 and CDR2 sequences are PRHDT and FYEKMQ (reference sequence). CDR3 region: CASSSTTGLDEQFF. In DNA, the CDR3 is TGTGCCAGCAGCTCAACAACAGGGTTGGATGAGCAGTTCTTC.

This clonotype was found many times. The chain uses TRBV11-2 and TRBJ2-1, with 8 bases that match TRBD2. This CDR3 spans 15 amino acids. Trimming took 5 bases from V and 6 from J; bases not matched to a gene: 9. Germline V gene data show CDR1 as SGHAT and CDR2 as FQNNGV. The CDR3 region has the DNA TGTGCCAGCAGCCCTCGGGAGGGAATGGTCAATGAGCAGTTCTTC. Its protein product is CASSPREGMVNEQFF.

This chain links TRBV10-3 with TRBJ1-6; D may be TRBD1 (6 bases). The CDR3 is 14 amino acids. The germline CDR1 and CDR2 sequences are ENHRY and SYGVKD. V lost 9 bases and J lost 6, with 15 bases in between. DNA of the CDR3: TGTGCCATTACCCTCGGACAGCCTAATTCACCCCTCCACTTT. Residues: CAITLGQPNSPLHF.

This clonotype was counted many times. In DNA, the CDR3 is TGCGCCAGCAGCACGGGACAGGGGCCCTATGGCTACACCTTC. Protein product: CASSTGQGPYGYTF. The genes are TRBV5-1 and TRBJ1-2, with 10 bases aligning to TRBD1. The germline CDR1 and CDR2 sequences are SGHRS and YFSETQ. The CDR3 contains 14 residues. The J segment lost 4 bases and the V segment lost 4 bases, leaving 4 bases of the junction unmatched.

The table lists this clonotype with a few counts. This chain links TRBV5-1 with TRBJ2-1; weak D call: TRBD1 (6 bases). Germline V gene lookup returns CDR1 SGHRS and CDR2 YFSETQ. There are 15 residues in the CDR3. Deletions cut 6 bases from V and 5 bases from J, with 18 bases between. The CDR3 reads CASISGGLGNNEQFF. The CDR3 DNA reads as TGCGCCAGCATCTCTGGGGGCCTAGGGAACAATGAGCAGTTCTTC.

This clonotype was counted between two and nine times. A read error may produce the germline difference seen at one junction end. CDR3 sequence reads: CASSFLAGVSGELFF. In DNA, the CDR3 is TGTGCCAGCAGCTTTCTAGCGGGGGTCTCCGGGGAGCTTTTTTTT. This chain links TRBV7-2 with TRBJ2-2, with 10 bases matching TRBD2. Germline CDR1 is SGHTA and CDR2 is FQGNSA. The CDR3 covers 15 residues.

This clonotype has only a few counts. V and J are TRBV7-9 and TRBJ2-4; D is unclear. CDR3 size: 15 residues. CDR1 SEHNR and CDR2 FQNEAQ come from the germline V gene (reference sequence). V lost 1 base, J lost 0 bases, and 7 bases lay in between. This CDR3 is CASSLGALAKNIQYF. The CDR3 DNA follows: TGTGCCAGCAGCTTAGGCGCCCTAGCCAAAAACATTCAGTACTTC.

The chain links TRBV6-1 to TRBJ2-5, with 9 positions matching TRBD2. This CDR3 is 17 amino acids long. The V and J ends lost 8 bases and 4 bases, in that order; junction bases with no gene match: 17. Germline lookup yields CDR1 MNHNS and CDR2 SASEGT. In nucleotides, the CDR3 is TGTGCCAGCTCAATAGCGGGGGTTTCGGGGAGGGGAGAGACCCAGTACTTC. Its translation: CASSIAGVSGRGETQYF.

This clonotype was counted a few times. V and J are TRBV7-9 and TRBJ2-1; 8 bases align to TRBD1. Germline V gives CDR1 SEHNR, CDR2 FQNEAQ (reference sequence). V shed 5 bases and J 4 bases; nucleotides not matched to a gene: 7. This CDR3 comprises 15 residues. The CDR3 loop is CASSLRRGLYNEQFF. CDR3 bases: TGTGCCAGCAGCCTTCGCAGGGGGCTTTACAATGAGCAGTTCTTC.